This T cell receptor (beta chain) comes out of a study of cytotoxic CD8 clonotypes in ibrutinib-treated CLL. The overall study: Once patients had received a median 12 months of treatment, range 6 to 36, response samples were obtained.

Sequencing was performed with immunoSEQ multiplex PCR; in TCRdb, only in-frame clones are kept and a portion is missing. The repertoire holds over 140,000 clones, with 80% as singletons. V trimming: 5 bases; J trimming: 8 bases; junction bases outside the gene matches: 4. The germline CDR1 and CDR2 sequences are MNHEY and SVGAGI. The CDR3 runs to 14 residues. The TCR was taken from a human donor with chronic lymphocytic leukemia. The J gene is TRBJ2-1, the V gene TRBV6-5, with TRBD2 identical over 12 bases. Sequencing was performed on PBMCs, taken after 36 months of ibrutinib treatment. This CDR3 is CASSRLAGDHEQFF. CDR3 coding DNA: TGTGCCAGCAGTCGACTAGCGGGAGATCATGAGCAGTTCTTC.